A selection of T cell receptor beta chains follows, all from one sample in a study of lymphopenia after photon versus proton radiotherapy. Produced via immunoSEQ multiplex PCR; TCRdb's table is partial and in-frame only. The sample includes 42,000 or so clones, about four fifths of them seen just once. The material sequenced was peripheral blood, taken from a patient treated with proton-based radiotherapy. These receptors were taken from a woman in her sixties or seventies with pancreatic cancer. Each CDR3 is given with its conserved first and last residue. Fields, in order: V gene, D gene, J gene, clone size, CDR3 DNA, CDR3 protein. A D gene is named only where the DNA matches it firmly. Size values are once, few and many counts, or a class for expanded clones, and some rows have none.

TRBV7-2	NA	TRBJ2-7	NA	TGTGCCAGCAGCTTAGGGCCCCTCAGAAGCTCCTACGAGCAGTACTTC	CASSLGPLRSSYEQYF
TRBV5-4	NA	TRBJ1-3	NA	TGTGCCAGCAGCTTGTCCAGCGGGGGGGGTTTTTCTGGAAACACCATATATTTT	CASSLSSGGGFSGNTIYF
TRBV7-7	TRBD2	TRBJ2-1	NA	TGTGCTAGCAGCCCTCTTAGCGGGTATGTTCTGTTCTTC	CASSPLSGYVLFF
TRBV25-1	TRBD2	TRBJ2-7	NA	TGTGCCAGCAGTGCACCTAGCGGTTTGGTGCAGTACTTC	CASSAPSGLVQYF
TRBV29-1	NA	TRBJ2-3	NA	TGCAGCGCCCATGGGACCCCAGATACGCAGTATTTT	CSAHGTPDTQYF
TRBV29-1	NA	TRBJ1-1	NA	TGCAGCGTTGGGGACGGTGGATCGAACACTGAAGCTTTCTTT	CSVGDGGSNTEAFF
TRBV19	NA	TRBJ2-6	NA	TGTGCCAGTATACGGAGCTCGACTGGGGCCAACGTCCTGACTTTC	CASIRSSTGANVLTF
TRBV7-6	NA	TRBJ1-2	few	TGTGCCAGCAGCGCCCAGGGTGGCTATGGCTACACCTTC	CASSAQGGYGYTF
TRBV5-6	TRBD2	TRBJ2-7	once	TGTGCCAGCAGCTTACTCCCCACTCTTAGCGGGAGGTTCTACGAGCAGTACTTC	CASSLLPTLSGRFYEQYF
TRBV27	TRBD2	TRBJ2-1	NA	TGTGCCACCTCATTTCGACTAGCGGGAACCAATGAGCAGTTCTTC	CATSFRLAGTNEQFF
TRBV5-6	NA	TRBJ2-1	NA	TGTGCCAGCAGCTTGATTAGGACTTACAATGAGCAGTTCTTC	CASSLIRTYNEQFF
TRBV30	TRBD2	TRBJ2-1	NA	TGTGCCTGGGGAAAAAAGACTAGCGGGACCGATGAGCAGTTCTTC	CAWGKKTSGTDEQFF
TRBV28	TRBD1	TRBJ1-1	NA	TGTGCCAGCAGTTTTACAGGGGGGAACACTGAAGCTTTCTTT	CASSFTGGNTEAFF
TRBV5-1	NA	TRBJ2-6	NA	TGCGCCAGCAGCTTGGCCCGGCGCAGGAACTCTGGGGCCAACGTCCTGACTTTC	CASSLARRRNSGANVLTF
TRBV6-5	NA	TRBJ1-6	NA	TGTGCCAGCAGAGCGGCCTTCGGCGATTCACCCCTCCACTTT	CASRAAFGDSPLHF
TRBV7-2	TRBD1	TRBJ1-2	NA	TGTGCCAGCAGCTTAGCCTCCTTGACAGGGGTCGCTGGCTACACCTTC	CASSLASLTGVAGYTF
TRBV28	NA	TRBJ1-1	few	TGTGCCGTATTCATAGGGCAGAAGGGCGCTGAAGCTTTCTTT	CAVFIGQKGAEAFF
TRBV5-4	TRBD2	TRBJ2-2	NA	TGTGCCAGCAGCCTGGGGTTACTAGCGGGGAGCCGGGAGCTGTTTTTT	CASSLGLLAGSRELFF
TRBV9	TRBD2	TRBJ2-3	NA	TGTGCCAGCAGCCCCCCCGGGACTAGCGTAACAGATACGCAGTATTTT	CASSPPGTSVTDTQYF
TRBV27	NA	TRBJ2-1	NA	TGTGCCAGCAGCACATTTAAGGACAGCTACGATGAGCAGTTCTTC	CASSTFKDSYDEQFF
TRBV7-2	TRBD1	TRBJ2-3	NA	TGTGCCAGCAGCGCCACAGGGGTGGGGACAGATACGCAGTATTTT	CASSATGVGTDTQYF
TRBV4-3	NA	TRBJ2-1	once	TGCGCCAGCAGCCAACTACTATCCCGGGTAGTGGCCTACAATGAGCAGTTCTTC	CASSQLLSRVVAYNEQFF
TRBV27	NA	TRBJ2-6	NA	TGTGCCAGCAGTTTATCGGCCTCTGGGGCCAACGTCCTGACTTTC	CASSLSASGANVLTF
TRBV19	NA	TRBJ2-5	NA	TGTGCCAGTAGGCGCAACCCGGGACCCCAAGAGACCCAGTACTTC	CASRRNPGPQETQYF
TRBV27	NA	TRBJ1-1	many	TGTGCCAGCAGTTTATCGGGGCCCAAGGGGAACACTGAAGCTTTCTTT	CASSLSGPKGNTEAFF
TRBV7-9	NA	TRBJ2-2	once	TGTGCCAGCAGCTTAGCGGGATCCGGGGAGCTGTTTTTT	CASSLAGSGELFF
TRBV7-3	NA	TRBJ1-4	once	TGTGCCAGCAGCTTAACGATAGAGACGAACGCGATAACTTTGACAACTAATGAAAAACTGTTTTTT	CASSLTIETNAITLTTNEKLFF
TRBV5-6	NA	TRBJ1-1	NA	TGTGCCAGCAGCTTGAGCCTCACTGAAGCTTTCTTT	CASSLSLTEAFF
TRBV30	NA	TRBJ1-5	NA	TGTGCCTGGGGGGACAATCAGCCCCAGCATTTT	CAWGDNQPQHF
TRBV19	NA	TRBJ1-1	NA	TGTGCCAGTAGCAGGGAGGCCTACTCGTCCGTAGCTTTCTTT	CASSREAYSSVAFF
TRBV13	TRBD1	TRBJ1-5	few	TGTGCCAGCAGCTTAGGTAGGGGACAGAATCAGCCCCAGCATTTT	CASSLGRGQNQPQHF
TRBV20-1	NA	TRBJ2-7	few	TGCAGTGTCCCCAGTTCCTACGAGCAGTACTTC	CSVPSSYEQYF
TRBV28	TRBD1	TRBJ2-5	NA	TGTGCCAGCACCAACCGCCCCGGGACAGAGATAAAAGAGACCCAGTACTTC	CASTNRPGTEIKETQYF
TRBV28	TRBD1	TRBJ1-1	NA	TGTGCCAGCAGTTTAAAGGGACAGGGAATTCGGGCTTTCTTT	CASSLKGQGIRAFF
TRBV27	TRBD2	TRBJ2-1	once	TGTGCCAGCAGTCCGAGGAGCGGGGAGAGCTCCTACAATGAGCAGTTCTTC	CASSPRSGESSYNEQFF
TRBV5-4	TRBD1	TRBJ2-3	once	TGTGCCAGCAGCTTGGGGCCAGGGGGAACAGATACGCAGTATTTT	CASSLGPGGTDTQYF
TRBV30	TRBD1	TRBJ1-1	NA	TGTGCCTGGAGTGTACGGACAGGGGGCACTGAAGCTTTCTTT	CAWSVRTGGTEAFF
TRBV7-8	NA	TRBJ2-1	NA	TGTGCCAGCACCCTAGGGTTTGGGGAGCAGTTCTTC	CASTLGFGEQFF
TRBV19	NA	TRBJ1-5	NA	TGTGCCAGTATAGAAGGGGTTCGAGGCAATCAGCCCCAGCATTTT	CASIEGVRGNQPQHF
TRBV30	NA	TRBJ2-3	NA	TGTGCCTGGAGCCAGGGCGCAGATACGCAGTATTTT	CAWSQGADTQYF
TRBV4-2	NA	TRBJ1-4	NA	TGTGCCAGCAGCCAAGGGGGTAGGGGTGGGACAACTAATGAAAAACTGTTTTTT	CASSQGGRGGTTNEKLFF
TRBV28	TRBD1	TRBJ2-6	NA	TGTGCCAGCAGTTTTCGAATTCTAGGACAGGGGGTTTTATCTGGGGCCAACGTCCTGACTTTC	CASSFRILGQGVLSGANVLTF
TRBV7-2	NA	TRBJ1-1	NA	TGTGCCAGCAGCCCGCCCTCCGGGGGAAGCTACACTGAAGCTTTCTTT	CASSPPSGGSYTEAFF
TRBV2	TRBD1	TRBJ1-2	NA	TGTGCCAGCGGGGGCACGGACAGGGCTAACTATGGCTACACCTTC	CASGGTDRANYGYTF
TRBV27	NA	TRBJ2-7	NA	TGTGCCAGCAGTTGGGCAGACAACTACGAGCAGTACTTC	CASSWADNYEQYF
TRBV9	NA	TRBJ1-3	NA	TGTGCCAGCAGCCCCCTGGGCGTGAGCTCTGGAAACACCATATATTTT	CASSPLGVSSGNTIYF
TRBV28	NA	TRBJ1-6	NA	TGTGCCAGCATTGTTGGGGGGCTCAGAAATTCACCCCTCCACTTT	CASIVGGLRNSPLHF
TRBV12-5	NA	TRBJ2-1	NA	TGTGCTAGTGGTTTGACCAAAAATGAGCAGTTCTTC	CASGLTKNEQFF
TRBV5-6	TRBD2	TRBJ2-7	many	TGTGCCAGCACTAGCGGGAGCCACGAGCAGTACTTC	CASTSGSHEQYF
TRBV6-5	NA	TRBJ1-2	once	TGTGCCAGCAGTTCCCCTTCCGGGGGGGACTATGGCTACACCTTC	CASSSPSGGDYGYTF
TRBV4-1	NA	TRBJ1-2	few	TGCGCCAGCAGCCAAGACCCGGACCTGGCTGGGTATGGCTACACCTTC	CASSQDPDLAGYGYTF